The clone carrying this TCR beta chain has more than one count but fewer than ten. Trimming removed 8 bases from V and 6 bases from J, with 16 bases in between. The germline CDR1 and CDR2 sequences are LNHDA and SQIVND (reference sequence). There are 13 residues in the CDR3. This entry belongs to a study of blood T cell repertoires in COVID-19. Study overall: Donors in the United States, Italy and Spain gave samples during acute or convalescent COVID-19.

Sequenced by immunoSEQ multiplex PCR; TCRdb stores in-frame clones only, minus some. The table has about 200,000 clones, almost 90% seen once; the top ten hold around 1.5%. The source of this sequence is a man aged 18-30 years with active or convalescent COVID-19. The rearrangement joins TRBV19 to TRBJ1-1; the D is unclear. The sequencing input was peripheral blood. In DNA, the CDR3 is TGTGCCAGTCAGACGGTCCCGGGATCTGAAGCTTTCTTT. Residues: CASQTVPGSEAFF.